The following is a T cell receptor (beta chain) sequence with its context. This CDR3 contains 16 residues. Between the trimmed V and J ends, which lost 3 bases and 12 bases, there was a span of 25 bases. Per germline, CDR1 SGHNT and CDR2 YYREEE (reference sequence). Regions amplified from RNA transcripts were the TCR beta CDR3 regions. When the TCR CDR3 underwent first-round RT-PCR, the HTBI primer set was used. MiXCR, applied by TCRdb to the multiplex PCR reads, yields one record per CDR3 protein. The profile shows some 560,000 distinct CDR3 sequences, approximately 15% of them singletons. Fresh peripheral blood, approximately 10 ml, yielded the PBMCs. This entry comes from a study of T cells in Graves' hyperthyroidism and ophthalmopathy.

Sequenced input: blood. This chain uses TRBV5-4 with TRBJ2-1; D is possibly TRBD1 (8 bases). The receptor was isolated from a woman in her thirties or forties with Graves' hyperthyroidism. CDR3 sequence: CASSWGGQDDTKRQFF. The DNA of the CDR3 is TGTGCCAGCAGCTGGGGGGGACAGGACGACACAAAAAGGCAGTTCTTC.